Reported below is one T cell receptor (beta chain). The antigen remains unidentified. The junction departs from the called germline gene at one end, perhaps through a read error. Germline CDR1 SGHRS, CDR2 YFSETQ. This CDR3 is 17 amino acids long. This entry comes from a study of cytomegalovirus exposure and HLA in healthy donors. Study-level points and caveats: Cytomegalovirus-associated TCR beta chains were listed, numbering 164.

For this donor, CMV serostatus was not recorded. Use of 60 Vbeta and 13 Jbeta primers characterized the PCR. The table came from immunoSEQ multiplex PCR; TCRdb's copy has only in-frame clones and leaves some out. Here the sample spans about 43,000 clones, 64% being singletons. The TCR comes from a human donor in good health. What was sequenced was PBMCs. The V and J genes are TRBV5-1 and TRBJ2-1, with 10 bases that match TRBD2. The CDR3, as DNA: TGCGCCAGCAGCTTGGTAGTAGCGGGGGGCTCCAACAATGAGCAGTTCTTC. Protein: CASSLVVAGGSNNEQFF.